The 10 T cell receptor beta chains given below trace back to one sample, sequenced in a study of blood T cell repertoires in COVID-19. The table came from immunoSEQ multiplex PCR; TCRdb's copy has only in-frame clones and leaves some out. The sample consists of more than 75,000 clones, roughly nine tenths of them appearing once. Sequencing used peripheral blood. These receptors all stem from a man in his forties or fifties with acute or convalescent COVID-19.

The chain employs TRBV6-5 and TRBJ1-2; 7 bases match TRBD1. Germline V gives CDR1 MNHEY, CDR2 SVGAGI. J was trimmed by 8 bases and V by 2 bases; bases with no gene match: 11. The CDR3 runs 15 residues. CDR3 loop: CASSYPTHRGYGYTF. DNA for the CDR3: TGTGCCAGCAGTTACCCCACCCACAGGGGATACGGCTACACCTTC.

This chain connects TRBV13 to TRBJ2-5, with 8 bases identical to TRBD1. V lost 5 bases to trimming and J lost 5 bases; unmatched junction nucleotides: 7. The CDR3 loop spans 14 amino acids. Germline V gene lookup returns CDR1 PRHDT and CDR2 FYEKMQ (reference sequence). CDR3 in DNA: TGTGCCAGCAGCGTATCCACAGGGGGGGAGACCCAGTACTTC. Amino acids: CASSVSTGGETQYF.

This clone was seen just once. The genes are TRBV5-1 and TRBJ2-7; 10 bases are a match to TRBD1. CDR1 is SGHRS, CDR2 YFSETQ, per germline. The CDR3 is made up of 14 amino acids. The V and J ends lost 5 bases and 6 bases, in that order; junction bases with no gene match: 8. CDR3 coding DNA: TGCGCCAGCAGGGGACAGGGGAATTTGGGCGAGCAGTACTTC. Its protein product is CASRGQGNLGEQYF.

This clone was seen once. The gene calls are TRBV7-3 and TRBJ2-7, with a possible D match to TRBD1 (5 bases). The CDR3 covers 15 residues. V was trimmed by 1 base and J by 0 bases, leaving 10 bases between them. CDR1 is SGHTA, CDR2 FQGTGA, per germline. In DNA, the CDR3 is TGTGCCAGCAGCTTAAGCGGAAGGGGCTCCTACGAGCAGTACTTC. Translating it yields CASSLSGRGSYEQYF.

CDR3 DNA: TGTGCCAGCAGTTACGGACAGCCCAGCAATCAGCCCCAGCATTTT. Encoded protein: CASSYGQPSNQPQHF. The chain recombines TRBV6-6 with TRBJ1-5, with a weak D call TRBD1 (6 bases). V was cut by 2 bases and J by 1 base, with 9 bases left in between. Looked up from germline, CDR1 is MNHNY and CDR2 is SVGAGI (reference sequence). This CDR3 comprises 15 residues.

Turning to this clone: At one of its ends the junction is not consistent with the germline gene, which may arise from a read error. The chain couples TRBV20-1 to TRBJ2-1; 8 positions match TRBD2. Germline CDR1 and CDR2: DFQATT and SNEGSKA (reference sequence). CDR3 length: 13 residues. CDR3 nucleotides: TGCAGTGCTAGTCTGGGACTAGGGCGTCAGGAGGTCTTC. It is translated as CSASLGLGRQEVF.

This clone was picked up one time. The V call is TRBV30, the J call TRBJ1-1, with D unresolved. Germline-derived CDR1 and CDR2 are GTSNPN and SVGIG (reference sequence). The CDR3 loop spans 15 amino acids. V lost 1 base, J lost 1 base, and 13 bases lay in between. CDR3 residues: CAWSASPTSNTEAFF. CDR3 sequence (DNA): TGTGCCTGGAGTGCCTCCCCCACTTCGAACACTGAAGCTTTCTTT.

The V gene is TRBV5-1, the J gene TRBJ2-7; TRBD2 aligns across 14 bases. This CDR3 comprises 14 residues. CDR1 is SGHRS and CDR2 is YFSETQ in the germline V gene. Trimming removed 7 bases from V and 3 bases from J; junction bases left unmatched: 3. The CDR3 spells CASSGTSGSYEQYF. The DNA for the CDR3 is TGCGCCAGCTCCGGGACTAGCGGGAGCTACGAGCAGTACTTC.

J is TRBJ2-7 and V is TRBV4-1; 13 bases are a match to TRBD2. V gave up 3 bases and J gave up 6 bases; unmatched junction bases: 5. Germline V lookup: CDR1 MGHRA, CDR2 YSYEKL. The CDR3 has 15 amino acids. CDR3 protein: CASSHMTSGRIEQYF. The CDR3 DNA is TGCGCCAGCAGCCACATGACTAGCGGGAGGATCGAGCAGTACTTC.

This chain uses TRBV19 with TRBJ2-5; 11 nucleotides match TRBD1. CDR3 length: 15 residues. The J segment lost 5 bases and the V segment lost 5 bases, leaving 7 bases of the junction unmatched. Germline CDR1 reads LNHDA; CDR2 reads SQIVND (reference sequence). The CDR3 region has the DNA TGTGCCAGTAGTCCCACCGGGACAGGGGGGGAGACCCAGTACTTC. Translating it yields CASSPTGTGGETQYF.